These 21 T cell receptor beta chains were all obtained from the same sample, sequenced in a study of OX40 agonist ivuxolimab in advanced cancers. Some clones are missing from TCRdb's copy, which holds only in-frame ones; the method was immunoSEQ multiplex PCR. The top ten clones hold about 52% of a sample with about 46,000 clones, about 88% of them seen once. The sample here was CD4+ or CD8+ T cells sorted from blood, taken in a trial of the OX40 agonist ivuxolimab. Receptor source: an adult with an advanced solid tumor such as melanoma, head and neck, liver or kidney cancer.

The CDR3 DNA reads TGCGCCAGCAGCTTGCAGGCGGACACTGAAGCTTTCTTT. This codes for CASSLQADTEAFF. The rearrangement uses TRBV5-1 and TRBJ1-1, with unresolved D. Germline V gene data show CDR1 as SGHRS and CDR2 as YFSETQ. This CDR3 region has 13 residues. Trimming cost V 1 base and J 3 bases, with 7 bases left between them.

The CDR3: CAISEPTSTGLAEKLFF. In nucleotides, the CDR3 is TGTGCCATCAGTGAGCCCACGTCCACAGGGTTGGCTGAAAAACTGTTTTTT. This rearrangement joins TRBV10-3 to TRBJ1-4; weak D call: TRBD1 (6 bases). Deletions cut 2 bases from V and 7 bases from J, with 20 bases between. Germline CDR1 reads ENHRY; CDR2 reads SYGVKD. The CDR3 totals 17 residues.

CDR3 residues: CASSTLAGGQDTQYF. As DNA, the CDR3 is TGTGCCAGCAGTACCTTAGCGGGAGGGCAAGATACGCAGTATTTT. J is TRBJ2-3 and V is TRBV27, with 11 bases fitting TRBD2. This CDR3 comprises 15 residues. The germline CDR1 and CDR2 sequences are MNHEY and SMNVEV (reference sequence). V shed 5 bases and J 5 bases; nucleotides not matched to a gene: 6.

The rearrangement joins TRBV7-9 to TRBJ1-2; a weak D match, TRBD1 (5 bases). Per germline, CDR1 SEHNR and CDR2 FQNEAQ (reference sequence). The CDR3 spans 13 residues. Trimming left V 5 bases short and J 8 bases short, with 15 bases between. The CDR3 DNA follows: TGTGCCAGCAGCCTAGACAGTGATAAGGGCTACACCTTC. This translates into CASSLDSDKGYTF.

The chain has TRBV7-9 and TRBJ2-1, with D possibly TRBD1 on 6 matching bases. Trimming shortened V by 2 bases and J by 8 bases, and 19 bases separated the two germline ends. Germline V gene sequence: CDR1 SEHNR, CDR2 FQNEAQ (reference sequence). CDR3 size: 16 residues. This CDR3 reads CASSLKGRGSFHEQFF. The DNA of the CDR3 is TGTGCCAGCAGCTTAAAGGGCAGGGGCTCGTTCCATGAGCAGTTCTTC. Complete variable domain (other parts from reference TRBV7-9 and TRBJ2-1): DTGVSQNPRHKITKRGQNVTFRCDPISEHNRLYWYRQTLGQGPEFLTYFQNEAQLEKSRLLSDRFSAERPKGSFSTLEIQRTEQGDSAMYLCASSLKGRGSFHEQFFGPGTRLTVL.

The chain is built from TRBV28 and TRBJ2-7; D gene ambiguous. Trimming took 2 bases from V and 0 from J, leaving 5 bases between them. Germline CDR1 is MDHEN and CDR2 is SYDVKM. The CDR3 spans 13 residues. The CDR3 loop is CASSLVGSYEQYF. DNA of the CDR3: TGTGCCAGCAGTTTAGTGGGCTCCTACGAGCAGTACTTC.

In DNA, the CDR3 is TGTGCCAGCAGTTTCGGCCCCGGGGAAGTAAAAAAACTGTTTTTT. This translates into CASSFGPGEVKKLFF. This chain links TRBV7-2 with TRBJ1-4; D call uncertain. The CDR3 is 15 residues long. With 6 bases removed from V and 9 bases from J, the gap between germline ends came to 20 bases. The germline CDR1 and CDR2 sequences are SGHTA and FQGNSA.

The CDR3 loop is CASSYSGNEQFF. The DNA for the CDR3 is TGTGCCAGCAGTTACTCAGGGAACGAGCAGTTCTTC. This chain joins TRBV6-5 and TRBJ2-1, with no clear D. Germline V CDR1 and CDR2: MNHEY, SVGAGI. The CDR3 is made up of 12 amino acids. Trimming cost V 0 bases and J 10 bases, with 7 bases left between them.

The chain recombines TRBV5-1 with TRBJ1-1, with D unresolved. This CDR3 has 15 amino acids. Germline values: CDR1 SGHRS, CDR2 YFSETQ. V lost 2 bases to trimming and J lost 0 bases, with 11 bases between them. This CDR3 is CASSFSGLLNTEAFF. CDR3 DNA: TGCGCCAGCAGCTTTTCTGGGCTTCTGAACACTGAAGCTTTCTTT.

This clone was seen once. The V call is TRBV5-1, the J call TRBJ1-6; tentatively, D is TRBD1 (6 bases). Germline V lookup: CDR1 SGHRS, CDR2 YFSETQ. Trimming removed 2 bases at V and 10 bases at J, with 13 bases between. The CDR3 is 14 amino acids. The CDR3 region is CASSLADSQSPLHF. CDR3 coding DNA: TGCGCCAGCAGCTTAGCGGACAGCCAGTCACCCCTCCACTTT. Full variable domain (rest looked up from reference TRBV5-1 and TRBJ1-6): KAGVTQTPRYLIKTRGQQVTLSCSPISGHRSVSWYQQTPGQGLQFLFEYFSETQRNKGNFPGRFSGRQFSNSRSEMNVSTLELGDSALYLCASSLADSQSPLHFGNGTRLTVT.

J is TRBJ2-1 and V is TRBV28; weak D call: TRBD1 (6 bases). The CDR3 consists of 14 residues. Germline V gene lookup returns CDR1 MDHEN and CDR2 SYDVKM. V was clipped by 7 bases and J by 3 bases, with 13 bases between them. The CDR3 protein is CASTRQAHYNEQFF. The CDR3 nucleotides are TGTGCCAGCACTCGACAGGCACACTACAATGAGCAGTTCTTC.

The chain recombines TRBV11-3 with TRBJ2-7; 7 bases fit TRBD1. Germline-derived CDR1 and CDR2 are SGHNT and YENEEA. The CDR3 consists of 16 residues. V shed 1 base, J shed 2 bases, and the junction held 8 bases outside the gene matches. Here the CDR3 DNA reads TGTGCCAGCAGCTTAGGTTCTGACAGGGCTACCTACGAGCAGTACTTC. Encoded protein: CASSLGSDRATYEQYF.

The chain recombines TRBV27 with TRBJ2-7; D may be TRBD2 (7 bases). Germline CDR1 reads MNHEY; CDR2 reads SMNVEV (reference sequence). This CDR3 comprises 16 residues. V lost 4 bases, J lost 2 bases, and 18 bases lay in between. DNA for the CDR3: TGTGCCAGCAGTTACAACCCGCGGGGGCCTCCCTACGAGCAGTACTTC. Its protein is CASSYNPRGPPYEQYF.

V is TRBV30 and J is TRBJ1-1; 11 bases are a match to TRBD1. The CDR3 covers 14 residues. With 4 bases clipped from V and 6 bases from J, the junction kept 7 bases outside the gene matches. Per germline, CDR1 GTSNPN and CDR2 SVGIG (reference sequence). The CDR3 coding sequence is TGTGCCTGGAACACTGGGACAGGGGGTCCTGAAGCTTTCTTT. This gives the protein CAWNTGTGGPEAFF.

The rearrangement uses TRBV29-1 and TRBJ2-7; 16 bases map to TRBD2. The CDR3 sequence is 16 residues long. CDR1 SQVTM and CDR2 ANQGSEA come from the germline V gene. V gave up 4 bases and J gave up 4 bases; unmatched junction bases: 7. In DNA form, the CDR3 reads TGCAGCGTTGCCGGGACTAGCGGGGGGGCCAGGTACGAGCAGTACTTC. This encodes CSVAGTSGGARYEQYF.

This clone was observed a few times. This rearrangement joins TRBV7-9 to TRBJ2-5, with 10 positions matching TRBD1. V shed 5 bases, J shed 2 bases, and the junction held 8 bases outside the gene matches. Germline V CDR1 and CDR2: SEHNR, FQNEAQ (reference sequence). The CDR3 totals 16 residues. CDR3 DNA: TGTGCCAGCAGCCACCCGGGACAGGGGAATCAAGAGACCCAGTACTTC. Translating gives CASSHPGQGNQETQYF.

The chain carries TRBV13 and TRBJ2-1; D remains ambiguous. The CDR3 runs 14 residues. The V end lost 4 bases, the J end lost 7 bases, and 14 bases lay between the germline ends. The germline V gene encodes CDR1 PRHDT and CDR2 FYEKMQ (reference sequence). CDR3 in amino acids: CASSSDVSPNEQFF. The CDR3, as DNA: TGTGCCAGCAGCTCGGATGTCTCCCCTAATGAGCAGTTCTTC.

The rearrangement uses TRBV21-1 and TRBJ2-3; the D call TRBD2 from the table was never checked on the DNA. TRBV21-1 is termed a pseudogene. CDR3 length: 18 amino acids. The CDR3 is CASSTPGLAGDNSDTQYF. CDR3 DNA sequence: TGTGCCAGCAGCACGCCCGGGCTAGCGGGAGATAATTCAGATACGCAGTATTTT.

The chain recombines TRBV6-1 with TRBJ1-4, with D possibly being TRBD1 (6 bases). Germline CDR1 and CDR2: MNHNS and SASEGT. The CDR3 contains 14 residues. V lost 7 bases to trimming and J lost 2 bases, with 11 bases between them. CDR3 loop: CASMGALTNEKLFF. CDR3 nucleotide sequence: TGTGCCAGCATGGGGGCGCTTACTAATGAAAAACTGTTTTTT.

The J gene is TRBJ2-1, the V gene TRBV13; 8 bases are a match to TRBD1. Germline-derived CDR1 and CDR2 are PRHDT and FYEKMQ (reference sequence). J gave up 7 bases and V 0 bases, and 8 bases lay outside the gene matches. This CDR3 contains 16 residues. This CDR3 is CASSLGGQALTNEQFF. DNA for the CDR3: TGTGCCAGCAGCTTAGGGGGACAGGCCCTAACGAATGAGCAGTTCTTC.

V is TRBV4-3 and J is TRBJ2-5, with 7 bases identical to TRBD1. This CDR3 is built from 13 residues. Germline loops: CDR1 LGHNA, CDR2 YSLEER. V gave up 4 bases and J gave up 9 bases; unmatched junction bases: 8. Here the CDR3 DNA reads TGCGCCAGCAGCCGGCACAGGGGAGCAGCCCAGTACTTC. Translated, it gives CASSRHRGAAQYF.